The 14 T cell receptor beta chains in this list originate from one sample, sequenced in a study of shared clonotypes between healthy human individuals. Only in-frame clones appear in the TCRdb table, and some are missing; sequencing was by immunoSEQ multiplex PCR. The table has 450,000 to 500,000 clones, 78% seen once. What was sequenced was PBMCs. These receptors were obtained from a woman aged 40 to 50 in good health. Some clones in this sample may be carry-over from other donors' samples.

As DNA, the CDR3 is TGTGCCAGCAGCAAAGTGCGGGGCAGGGGTGACGAGCAGTACTTC. Translating it yields CASSKVRGRGDEQYF. The chain is built from TRBV21-1 and TRBJ2-7. TRBV21-1 is a recognized pseudogene. The CDR3 covers 15 residues.

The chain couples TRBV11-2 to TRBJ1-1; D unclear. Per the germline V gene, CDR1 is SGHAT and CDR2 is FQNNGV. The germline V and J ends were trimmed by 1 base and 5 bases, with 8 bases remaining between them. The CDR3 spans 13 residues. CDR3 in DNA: TGTGCCAGCAGCTTAGCCCAGAGAACTGAAGCTTTCTTT. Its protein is CASSLAQRTEAFF.

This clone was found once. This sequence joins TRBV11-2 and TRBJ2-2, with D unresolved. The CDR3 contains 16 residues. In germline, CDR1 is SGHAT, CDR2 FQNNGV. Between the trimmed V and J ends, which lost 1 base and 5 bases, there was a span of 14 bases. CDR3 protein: CASSLGLPVGTGELFF. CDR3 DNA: TGTGCCAGCAGCTTAGGGCTCCCCGTAGGGACCGGGGAGCTGTTTTTT.

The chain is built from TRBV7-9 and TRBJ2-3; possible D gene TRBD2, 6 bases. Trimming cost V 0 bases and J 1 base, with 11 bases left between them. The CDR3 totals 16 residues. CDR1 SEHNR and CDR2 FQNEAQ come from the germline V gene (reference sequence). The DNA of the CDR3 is TGTGCCAGCAGCTTAGCCCGACTAGGAGGCACAGATACGCAGTATTTT. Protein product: CASSLARLGGTDTQYF.

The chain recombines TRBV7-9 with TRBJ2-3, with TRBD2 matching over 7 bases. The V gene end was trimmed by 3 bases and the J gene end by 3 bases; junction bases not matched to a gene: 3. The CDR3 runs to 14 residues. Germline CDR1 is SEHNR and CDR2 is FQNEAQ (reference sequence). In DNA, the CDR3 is TGTGCCAGCAGCTTCAGGGAGGGTACAGATACGCAGTATTTT. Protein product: CASSFREGTDTQYF.

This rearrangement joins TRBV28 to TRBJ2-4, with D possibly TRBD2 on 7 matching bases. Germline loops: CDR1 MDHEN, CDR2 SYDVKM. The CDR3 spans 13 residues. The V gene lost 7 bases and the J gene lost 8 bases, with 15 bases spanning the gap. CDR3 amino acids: CASTRGGVDIQYF. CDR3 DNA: TGTGCCAGCACCCGCGGGGGCGTCGACATTCAGTACTTC.

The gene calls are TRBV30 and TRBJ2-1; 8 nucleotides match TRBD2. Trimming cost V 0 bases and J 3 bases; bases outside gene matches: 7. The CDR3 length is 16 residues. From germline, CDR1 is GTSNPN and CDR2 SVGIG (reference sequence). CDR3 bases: TGTGCCTGGAGTGTCGTCCGGGGGGGACGCTACAATGAGCAGTTCTTC. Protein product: CAWSVVRGGRYNEQFF. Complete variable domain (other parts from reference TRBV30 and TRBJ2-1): SQTIHQWPATLVQPVGSPLSLECTVEGTSNPNLYWYRQAAGRGLQLLFYSVGIGQISSEVPQNLSASRPQDRQFILSSKKLLLSDSGFYLCAWSVVRGGRYNEQFFGPGTRLTVL.

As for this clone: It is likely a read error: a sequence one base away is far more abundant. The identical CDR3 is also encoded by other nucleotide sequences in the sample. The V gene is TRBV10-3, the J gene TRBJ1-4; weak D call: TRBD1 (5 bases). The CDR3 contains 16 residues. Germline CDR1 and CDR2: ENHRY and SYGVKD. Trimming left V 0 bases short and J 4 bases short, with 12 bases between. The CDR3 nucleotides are TGTGCCATCAGTGAGTCCCCGACAGCCATTAATGAAAAACTGTTTTTT. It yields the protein CAISESPTAINEKLFF.

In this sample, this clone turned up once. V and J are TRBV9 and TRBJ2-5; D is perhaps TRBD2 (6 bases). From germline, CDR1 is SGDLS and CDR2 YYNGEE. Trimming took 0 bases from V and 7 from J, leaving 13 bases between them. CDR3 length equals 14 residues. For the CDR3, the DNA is TGTGCCAGCAGCGTAGGGCGCAGGGAGGCGACCCAGTACTTC. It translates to CASSVGRREATQYF.

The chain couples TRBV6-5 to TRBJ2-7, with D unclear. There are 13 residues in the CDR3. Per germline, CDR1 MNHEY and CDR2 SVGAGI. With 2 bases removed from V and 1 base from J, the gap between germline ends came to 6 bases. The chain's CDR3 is CASSYRVSYEQYF. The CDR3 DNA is TGTGCCAGCAGTTACAGGGTATCCTACGAGCAGTACTTC.

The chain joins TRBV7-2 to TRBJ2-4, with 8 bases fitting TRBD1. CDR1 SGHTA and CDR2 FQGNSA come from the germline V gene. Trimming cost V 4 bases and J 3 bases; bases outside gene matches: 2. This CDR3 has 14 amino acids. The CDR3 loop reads CASSWGTGKNIQYF. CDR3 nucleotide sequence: TGTGCCAGCAGCTGGGGGACAGGCAAAAACATTCAGTACTTC.

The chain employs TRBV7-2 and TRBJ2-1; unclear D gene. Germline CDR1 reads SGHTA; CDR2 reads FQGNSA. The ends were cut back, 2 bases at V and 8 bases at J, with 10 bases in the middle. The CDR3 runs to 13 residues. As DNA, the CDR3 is TGTGCCAGCAGCTTAAACTCTGGGGATGAGCAGTTCTTC. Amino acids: CASSLNSGDEQFF.

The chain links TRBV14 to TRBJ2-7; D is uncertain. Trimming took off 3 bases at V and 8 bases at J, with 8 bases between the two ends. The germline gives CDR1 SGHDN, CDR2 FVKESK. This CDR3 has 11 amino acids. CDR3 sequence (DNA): TGTGCCAGCAGCCAGGCTCTACAGCAGTACTTC. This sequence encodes CASSQALQQYF. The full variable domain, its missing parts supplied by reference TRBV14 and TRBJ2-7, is EAGVTQFPSHSVIEKGQTVTLRCDPISGHDNLYWYRRVMGKEIKFLLHFVKESKQDESGMPNNRFLAERTGGTYSTLKVQPAELEDSGVYFCASSQALQQYFGPGTRLTVT.

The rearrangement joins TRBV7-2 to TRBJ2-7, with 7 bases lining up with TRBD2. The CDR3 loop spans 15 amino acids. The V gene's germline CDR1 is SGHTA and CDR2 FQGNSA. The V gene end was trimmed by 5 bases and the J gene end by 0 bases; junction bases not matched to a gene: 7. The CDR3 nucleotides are TGTGCCAGCAGCGGAGCCGGGAGGACCTCCTACGAGCAGTACTTC. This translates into CASSGAGRTSYEQYF.